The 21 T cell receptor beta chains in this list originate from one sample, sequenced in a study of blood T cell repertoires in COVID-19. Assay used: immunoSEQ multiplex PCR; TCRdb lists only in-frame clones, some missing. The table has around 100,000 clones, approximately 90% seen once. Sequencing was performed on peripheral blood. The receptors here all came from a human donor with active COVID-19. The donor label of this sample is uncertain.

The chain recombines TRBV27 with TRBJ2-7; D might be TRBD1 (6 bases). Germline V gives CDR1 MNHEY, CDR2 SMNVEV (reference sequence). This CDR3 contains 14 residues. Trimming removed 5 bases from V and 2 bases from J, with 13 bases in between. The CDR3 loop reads CASSPRGWAYEQYF. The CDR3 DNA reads TGTGCCAGCAGTCCTAGGGGGTGGGCCTACGAGCAGTACTTC.

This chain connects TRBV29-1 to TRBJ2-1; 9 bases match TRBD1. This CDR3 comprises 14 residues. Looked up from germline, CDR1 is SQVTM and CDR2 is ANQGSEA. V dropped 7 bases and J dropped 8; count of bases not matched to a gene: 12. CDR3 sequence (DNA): TGCAGCGGGGGATCCGGGACAGGGACGGATGAGCAGTTCTTC. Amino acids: CSGGSGTGTDEQFF.

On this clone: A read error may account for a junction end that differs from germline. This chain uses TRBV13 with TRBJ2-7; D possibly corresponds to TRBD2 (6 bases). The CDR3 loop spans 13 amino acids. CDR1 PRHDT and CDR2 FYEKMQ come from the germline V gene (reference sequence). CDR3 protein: CASSLGGGYGQYF. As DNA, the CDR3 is TGTGCCAGCAGCTTAGGCGGAGGGTACGGGCAGTACTTC.

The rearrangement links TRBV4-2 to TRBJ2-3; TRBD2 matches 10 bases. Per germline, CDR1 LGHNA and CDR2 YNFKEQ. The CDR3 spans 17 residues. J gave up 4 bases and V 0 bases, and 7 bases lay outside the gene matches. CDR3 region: CASSQDSRAGGPDTQYF. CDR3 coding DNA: TGTGCCAGCAGCCAAGATAGCCGAGCGGGGGGGCCAGATACGCAGTATTTT.

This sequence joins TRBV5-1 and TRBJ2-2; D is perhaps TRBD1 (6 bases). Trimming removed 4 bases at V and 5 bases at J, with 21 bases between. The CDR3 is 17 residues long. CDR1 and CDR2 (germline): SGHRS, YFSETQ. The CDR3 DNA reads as TGCGCCAGCAGCCCGGCCGGGACACTCGAACTGACCGGGGAGCTGTTTTTT. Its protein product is CASSPAGTLELTGELFF.

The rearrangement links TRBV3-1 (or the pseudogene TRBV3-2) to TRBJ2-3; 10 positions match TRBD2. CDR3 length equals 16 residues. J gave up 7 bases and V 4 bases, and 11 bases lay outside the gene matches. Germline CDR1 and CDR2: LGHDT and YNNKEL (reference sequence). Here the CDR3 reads CASSPKRTSGAHTQYF. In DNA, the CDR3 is TGTGCCAGCAGCCCGAAAAGGACTAGCGGCGCCCATACGCAGTATTTT.

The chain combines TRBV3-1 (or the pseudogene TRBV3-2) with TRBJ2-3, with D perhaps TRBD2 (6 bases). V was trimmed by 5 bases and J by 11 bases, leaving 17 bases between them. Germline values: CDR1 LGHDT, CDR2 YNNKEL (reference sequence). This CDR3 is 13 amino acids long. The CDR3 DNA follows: TGTGCCAGCAGCGGGGGAGGACTCATCGGGCAGTATTTT. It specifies CASSGGGLIGQYF.

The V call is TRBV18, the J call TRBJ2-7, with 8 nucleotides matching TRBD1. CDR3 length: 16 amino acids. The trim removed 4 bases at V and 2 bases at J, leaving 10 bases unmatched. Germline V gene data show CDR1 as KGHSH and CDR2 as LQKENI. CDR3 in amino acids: CASSLSPGGMAYEQYF. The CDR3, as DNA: TGTGCCAGCTCACTCTCTCCAGGGGGCATGGCCTACGAGCAGTACTTC. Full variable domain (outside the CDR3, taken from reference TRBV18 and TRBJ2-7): NAGVMQNPRHLVRRRGQEARLRCSPMKGHSHVYWYRQLPEEGLKFMVYLQKENIIDESGMPKERFSAEFPKEGPSILRIQQVVRGDSAAYFCASSLSPGGMAYEQYFGPGTRLTVT.

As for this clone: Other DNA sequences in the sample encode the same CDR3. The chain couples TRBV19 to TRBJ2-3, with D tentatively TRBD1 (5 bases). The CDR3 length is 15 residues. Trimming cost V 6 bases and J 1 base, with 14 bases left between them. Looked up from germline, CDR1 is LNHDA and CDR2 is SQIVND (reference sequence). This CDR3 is CASSSQGLRTDTQYF. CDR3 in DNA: TGTGCCAGTAGCTCCCAGGGTCTGCGCACAGATACGCAGTATTTT.

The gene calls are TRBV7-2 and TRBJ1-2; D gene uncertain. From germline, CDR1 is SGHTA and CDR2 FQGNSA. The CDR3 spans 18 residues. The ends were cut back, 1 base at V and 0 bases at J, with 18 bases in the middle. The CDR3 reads CASSLVRSASASNYGYTF. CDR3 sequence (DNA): TGTGCCAGCAGCTTAGTACGCAGCGCGAGTGCCTCTAACTATGGCTACACCTTC.

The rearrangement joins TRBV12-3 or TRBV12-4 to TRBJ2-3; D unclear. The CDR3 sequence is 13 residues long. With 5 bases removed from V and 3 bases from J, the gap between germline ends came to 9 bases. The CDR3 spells CASSPRRTDTQYF. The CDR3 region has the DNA TGTGCCAGCAGTCCTCGTAGAACAGATACGCAGTATTTT.

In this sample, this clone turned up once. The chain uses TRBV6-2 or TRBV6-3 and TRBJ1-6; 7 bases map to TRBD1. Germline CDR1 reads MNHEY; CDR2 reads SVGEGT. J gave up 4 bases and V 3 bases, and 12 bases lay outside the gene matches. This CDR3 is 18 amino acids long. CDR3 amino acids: CASSYGQVSIMYNSPLHF. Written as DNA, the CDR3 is TGTGCCAGCAGTTATGGACAGGTGTCGATCATGTATAATTCACCCCTCCACTTT.

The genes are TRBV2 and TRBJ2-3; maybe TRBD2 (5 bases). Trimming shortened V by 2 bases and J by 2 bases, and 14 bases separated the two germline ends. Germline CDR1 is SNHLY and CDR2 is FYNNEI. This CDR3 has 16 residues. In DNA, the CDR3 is TGTGCCAGCAGTGAATCGGGATGGCAGGACACAGATACGCAGTATTTT. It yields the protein CASSESGWQDTDTQYF.

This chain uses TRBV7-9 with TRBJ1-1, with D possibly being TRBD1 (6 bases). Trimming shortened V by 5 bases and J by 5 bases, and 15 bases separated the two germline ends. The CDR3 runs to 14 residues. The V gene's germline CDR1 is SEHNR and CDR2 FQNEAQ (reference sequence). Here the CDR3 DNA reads TGTGCCAGCAGCCCCGGCGGGGGGCGAACTGAAGCTTTCTTT. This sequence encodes CASSPGGGRTEAFF.

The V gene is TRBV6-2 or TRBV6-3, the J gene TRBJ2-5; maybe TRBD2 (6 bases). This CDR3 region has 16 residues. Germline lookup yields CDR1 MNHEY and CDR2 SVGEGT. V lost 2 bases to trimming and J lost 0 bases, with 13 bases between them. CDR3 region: CASSYPAGSYQETQYF. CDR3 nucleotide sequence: TGTGCCAGCAGTTACCCGGCGGGGTCGTACCAAGAGACCCAGTACTTC.

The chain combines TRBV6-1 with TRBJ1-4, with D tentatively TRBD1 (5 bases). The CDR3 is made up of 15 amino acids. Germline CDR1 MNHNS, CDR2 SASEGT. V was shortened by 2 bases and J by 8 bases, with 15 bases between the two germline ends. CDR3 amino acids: CASSENSGFLEKLFF. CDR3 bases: TGTGCCAGCAGTGAAAACTCAGGGTTTCTAGAAAAACTGTTTTTT.

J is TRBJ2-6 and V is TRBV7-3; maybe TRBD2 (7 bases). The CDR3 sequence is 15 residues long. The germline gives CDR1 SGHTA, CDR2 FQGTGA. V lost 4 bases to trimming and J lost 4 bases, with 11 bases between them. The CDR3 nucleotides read TGTGCCAGCAGCTCCCGGGGGGCGGGGGCCAACGTCCTGACTTTC. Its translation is CASSSRGAGANVLTF.

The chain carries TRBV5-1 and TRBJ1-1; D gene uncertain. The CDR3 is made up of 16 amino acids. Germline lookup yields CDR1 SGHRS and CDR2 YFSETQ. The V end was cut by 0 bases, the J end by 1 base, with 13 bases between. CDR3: CASSLVMRDRNTEAFF. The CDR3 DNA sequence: TGCGCCAGCAGCTTGGTGATGAGGGATCGGAACACTGAAGCTTTCTTT.

CDR3 protein: CATQPQVPNEKLFF. Written as DNA, the CDR3 is TGTGCCACGCAACCACAGGTACCTAATGAAAAACTGTTTTTT. The V and J genes are TRBV19 and TRBJ1-4; TRBD1 might be the D (5 bases). There are 14 residues in the CDR3. V was clipped by 10 bases and J by 3 bases, with 15 bases between them. Germline V gene data show CDR1 as LNHDA and CDR2 as SQIVND (reference sequence).

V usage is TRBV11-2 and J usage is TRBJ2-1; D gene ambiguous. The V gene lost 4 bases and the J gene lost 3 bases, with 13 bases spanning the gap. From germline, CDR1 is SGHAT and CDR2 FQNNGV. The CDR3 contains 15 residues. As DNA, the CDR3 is TGTGCCAGCAGCTCGATGACGGGTGTCTACAATGAGCAGTTCTTC. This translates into CASSSMTGVYNEQFF.

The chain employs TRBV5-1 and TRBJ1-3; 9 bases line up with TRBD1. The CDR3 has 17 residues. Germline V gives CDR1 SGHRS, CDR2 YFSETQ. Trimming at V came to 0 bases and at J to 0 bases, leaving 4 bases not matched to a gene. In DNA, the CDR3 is TGCGCCAGCAGCTTGGTAGGGACAGGGCTCTCTGGAAACACCATATATTTT. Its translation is CASSLVGTGLSGNTIYF. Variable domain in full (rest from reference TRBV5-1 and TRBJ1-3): KAGVTQTPRYLIKTRGQQVTLSCSPISGHRSVSWYQQTPGQGLQFLFEYFSETQRNKGNFPGRFSGRQFSNSRSEMNVSTLELGDSALYLCASSLVGTGLSGNTIYFGEGSWLTVV.